Below, 20 T cell receptor beta chains from the same sample are listed, as sequenced in a study of PD-1 blockade in mismatch repair-deficient tumors (dated by TCRdb to the late 2010s). The label giving this sample's time point can be read as: peripheral blood 12 weeks after first pembrolizumab dose. The library was produced with the immunoSEQ multiplex PCR assay. In its TCRdb copy, this immuneACCESS table keeps in-frame sequences only and misses some clones. Where compared with another copy, unresolved V genes explain less than half of these, and the others have no known cause. The sample has about 84,000 clones on record, 81% of them singletons. The ten most abundant clones make up just over 2.5% of the sample. The sample in question was peripheral blood, obtained 12 weeks after starting pembrolizumab. Receptors were obtained from an adult with mismatch repair-deficient cancer.

The chain employs TRBV18 and TRBJ2-1, with TRBD1 matching 9 bases. This CDR3 has 14 residues. Germline CDR1 reads KGHSH; CDR2 reads LQKENI. Losses at the gene ends were 5 bases for V and 6 bases for J; bases not matched to a gene: 5. The CDR3 bases are TGTGCCAGCTCAACAGGGACAGGGAGCAATGAGCAGTTCTTC. Its translation is CASSTGTGSNEQFF.

The chain employs TRBV11-3 and TRBJ1-2, with 9 positions matching TRBD1. Germline loops: CDR1 SGHNT, CDR2 YENEEA. This CDR3 contains 14 residues. The V segment lost 5 bases and the J segment 8 bases; nucleotides outside the gene matches: 9. The DNA of the CDR3 is TGTGCCAGCAGCCAGTCACAGGGGGCAGGCGGCTACACCTTC. Protein product: CASSQSQGAGGYTF.

The chain links TRBV9 to TRBJ2-7, with TRBD1 matching 11 bases. The ends lost 5 bases at V and 3 bases at J; junction bases unmatched: 4. The germline V gene has CDR1 SGDLS and CDR2 YYNGEE. This CDR3 comprises 14 residues. The CDR3 sequence: CASSAGTGGYEQYF. CDR3 bases: TGTGCCAGCAGTGCCGGGACAGGGGGCTACGAGCAGTACTTC.

The chain carries TRBV7-2 and TRBJ1-1; D unresolved. Deletions cut 1 base from V and 5 bases from J, with 14 bases between. Germline CDR1 reads SGHTA; CDR2 reads FQGNSA. The CDR3 sequence is 15 residues long. The CDR3 nucleotides are TGTGCCAGCAGCTTAGTATCACAGAAGGGAACTGAAGCTTTCTTT. Translation gives CASSLVSQKGTEAFF.

The rearrangement uses TRBV6-5 and TRBJ2-1; D is possibly TRBD1 (8 bases). Trimming removed 3 bases at V and 8 bases at J, with 14 bases between. The germline V gene has CDR1 MNHEY and CDR2 SVGAGI. There are 14 residues in the CDR3. CDR3 sequence: CASSYPAGQDEQFF. The DNA of the CDR3 is TGTGCCAGCAGTTATCCAGCGGGACAGGATGAGCAGTTCTTC.

This sequence joins TRBV7-2 and TRBJ2-2; TRBD2 matches 7 bases. Germline CDR1 reads SGHTA; CDR2 reads FQGNSA. Unmatched junction bases numbered 11, after V lost 4 bases and J lost 0 bases. This CDR3 region has 18 residues. As DNA, the CDR3 is TGTGCCAGCAGCTCTGGGAGGGGCGAATATTCGAACACCGGGGAGCTGTTTTTT. Translated: CASSSGRGEYSNTGELFF.

There are a few counts of this clone. In DNA form, the CDR3 reads TGTGCCAGCAGTTTGGCGGTGGGTGAAAAACTGTTTTTT. Encoded protein: CASSLAVGEKLFF. V usage is TRBV7-9 and J usage is TRBJ1-4; unclear D gene. Germline V gives CDR1 SEHNR, CDR2 FQNEAQ (reference sequence). Trimming removed 6 bases at V and 7 bases at J, with 12 bases between. The CDR3 sequence is 13 residues long.

The chain has TRBV7-9 and TRBJ1-4; D uncertain. CDR1 SEHNR and CDR2 FQNEAQ come from the germline V gene (reference sequence). V gave up 1 base and J gave up 0 bases, with 9 bases separating them. This CDR3 comprises 16 residues. CDR3: CASSLDQGTTNEKLFF. The CDR3 DNA sequence: TGTGCCAGCAGCTTAGATCAAGGGACAACTAATGAAAAACTGTTTTTT. The full variable domain, rest sourced from reference TRBV7-9 and TRBJ1-4, is DTGVSQNPRHKITKRGQNVTFRCDPISEHNRLYWYRQTLGQGPEFLTYFQNEAQLEKSRLLSDRFSAERPKGSFSTLEIQRTEQGDSAMYLCASSLDQGTTNEKLFFGSGTQLSVL.

V gene TRBV5-6 combines with J gene TRBJ2-3; unclear D gene. This CDR3 spans 12 amino acids. Trimming left V 4 bases short and J 9 bases short, with 12 bases between. The V gene's germline CDR1 is SGHDT and CDR2 YYEEEE. CDR3 sequence reads: CASSAGEATQYF. CDR3 bases: TGTGCCAGCAGCGCTGGAGAGGCAACGCAGTATTTT.

There are a few counts of this clone. This chain uses TRBV5-4 with TRBJ1-2; D unresolved. The V and J ends lost 2 bases and 9 bases respectively, with 8 bases between them. This CDR3 has 11 amino acids. Germline CDR1 is SGHNT and CDR2 is YYREEE (reference sequence). The CDR3: CASSFGRSYTF. The CDR3 DNA follows: TGTGCCAGCAGCTTCGGTCGTAGCTACACCTTC.

The chain links TRBV5-4 to TRBJ1-1; 8 nucleotides match TRBD1. The CDR3 is 13 residues long. Germline V gene data show CDR1 as SGHNT and CDR2 as YYREEE (reference sequence). Trimming at V came to 2 bases and at J to 7 bases, leaving 4 bases not matched to a gene. This chain's CDR3 is CASSFQGASEAFF. For the CDR3, the DNA is TGTGCCAGCAGCTTTCAGGGGGCAAGTGAAGCTTTCTTT.

The chain carries TRBV5-4 and TRBJ2-1, with 10 bases aligning to TRBD2. Trimming cost V 4 bases and J 4 bases; bases outside gene matches: 5. CDR1 and CDR2 (germline): SGHNT, YYREEE (reference sequence). This CDR3 has 15 residues. Here the CDR3 reads CASSELAGSYNEQFF. The CDR3 bases are TGTGCCAGCAGCGAACTAGCGGGGTCTTACAATGAGCAGTTCTTC.

The chain carries TRBV4-3 and TRBJ2-7; no definite D call. V lost 4 bases and J 2 bases, leaving 12 bases between the germline ends. Germline CDR1 and CDR2: LGHNA and YSLEER. There are 14 residues in the CDR3. DNA of the CDR3: TGCGCCAGCAGCCCAAGAGTAGGGACCTACGAGCAGTACTTC. Protein sequence: CASSPRVGTYEQYF.

The V and J genes are TRBV6-5 and TRBJ1-1; D is perhaps TRBD1 (6 bases). The CDR3 has 12 amino acids. V lost 10 bases, J lost 5 bases, and 14 bases lay in between. The germline V gene encodes CDR1 MNHEY and CDR2 SVGAGI. The CDR3 DNA reads as TGTGCCACCAGGGGATCCGGGACTGAAGCTTTCTTT. Amino acid sequence: CATRGSGTEAFF.

The CDR3: CASSHWDLSSYNEQFF. CDR3 DNA sequence: TGTGCCAGCAGCCACTGGGACCTGAGCTCCTACAATGAGCAGTTCTTC. This chain joins TRBV14 and TRBJ2-1; D assignment may be TRBD1 or TRBD2 (5 bases each). Germline values: CDR1 SGHDN, CDR2 FVKESK. This CDR3 is 16 amino acids long. V was cut by 3 bases and J by 0 bases, with 12 bases left in between.

This clone is medium-sized. The CDR3 here is CASGGTGYFEQYF. The CDR3 DNA follows: TGTGCCAGCGGAGGGACAGGATACTTCGAGCAGTACTTC. The rearrangement links TRBV2 to TRBJ2-7, with TRBD1 identical over 8 bases. Germline V gene data show CDR1 as SNHLY and CDR2 as FYNNEI. The CDR3 loop spans 13 amino acids. V was pared by 8 bases and J by 6 bases, with 9 bases of the junction left unmatched.

The chain combines TRBV7-9 with TRBJ1-2; the D gene is possibly TRBD1 (5 bases). Per germline, CDR1 SEHNR and CDR2 FQNEAQ (reference sequence). The CDR3 has 15 amino acids. V was cut by 4 bases and J by 4 bases, with 16 bases left in between. The CDR3, as DNA: TGTGCCAGCAGCTCCTCGTATCCCAGGGCCTATGGCTACACCTTC. Translated: CASSSSYPRAYGYTF.

The rearrangement links TRBV7-6 to TRBJ2-7, with D possibly TRBD1 on 6 matching bases. With 4 bases removed from V and 2 bases from J, the gap between germline ends came to 15 bases. The germline V gene encodes CDR1 SGHVS and CDR2 FNYEAQ. This CDR3 is built from 15 residues. DNA for the CDR3: TGTGCCAGCAGCTACAGAGAGGGGACAACCTACGAGCAGTACTTC. Encoded protein: CASSYREGTTYEQYF.

Concerning this clone: The junction and the germline gene differ at one end; a read error may be behind it. The chain employs TRBV7-7 and TRBJ2-5; D is undetermined. CDR1 is SSHAT, CDR2 FNYEAQ, per germline (reference sequence). This CDR3 has 14 amino acids. The CDR3 sequence is CASSFLGRTETQYF. CDR3 DNA: TGTGCTAGCAGCTTCCTTGGGCGGACAGAGACCCAGTACTTC.

The chain uses TRBV7-6 and TRBJ2-5; the D is unclear. The germline V and J ends were trimmed by 2 bases and 5 bases, with 9 bases remaining between them. CDR1 is SGHVS, CDR2 FNYEAQ, per germline. The CDR3 consists of 13 residues. The CDR3 DNA is TGTGCCAGCAGCTTAAAGTGGGGTGAGACCCAGTACTTC. Protein: CASSLKWGETQYF.